This T cell receptor (beta chain) was identified in a study of shared clonotypes between healthy human individuals. Study-wide points: Generation probabilities of non-shared clonotypes were lower (relative to those shared by all four donors). How much donors shared clonotypes was expected to be affected by sequencing depth.

In the case of this clone: Its antigen is still unknown.

Over several immunoSEQ plates, each subset's genomic DNA was distributed in even portions. Sequencing was performed with immunoSEQ multiplex PCR; in TCRdb, only in-frame clones are kept and a portion is missing. This table has about 2 million clones, roughly 94% appearing once. Only CD45RO-negative cells positively selected for CCR7 counted as naive CD8 cells, so terminally differentiated effector memory CD45RA+ cells were excluded. Only Caucasian adults living in Nashville, Tennessee made up the donor group. The sequence was collected from a young man in good health. Sequenced: naive CD8+ T cells sorted from blood.

The CDR3 spells CASSQDPLQGYTF. In DNA, the CDR3 is TGCGCCAGCAGCCAAGATCCCCTGCAGGGCTACACCTTC. J is TRBJ1-2 and V is TRBV4-1; D is uncertain. From germline, CDR1 is MGHRA and CDR2 YSYEKL. V lost 0 bases and J 8 bases, leaving 10 bases between the germline ends. The CDR3 runs 13 residues.